This T cell receptor (beta chain) comes out of a study of OX40 agonist ivuxolimab in advanced cancers. With regard to this clone: Antigen unknown.

Study results and caveats: Nonresponders, in some cases, also had low normalized T-cell clonal expansion. Among T cells, CD8+ cells averaged more expanded clones than CD4+ cells.

Trimming took 5 bases from V and 6 from J; bases not matched to a gene: 12. The CDR3 spans 17 residues. Germline CDR1 reads SGHVS; CDR2 reads FQNEAQ. Clones were sequenced by immunoSEQ multiplex PCR, and TCRdb holds only the in-frame ones, with some missing. The sample shows some 50,000 clones, 84% of them seen only once. Sequenced material: CD4+ or CD8+ T cells sorted from blood, taken in a trial of the OX40 agonist ivuxolimab. The receptor was isolated from an adult with an advanced solid tumor such as melanoma, head and neck, liver or kidney cancer. The chain combines TRBV7-8 with TRBJ2-1; TRBD2 matches at 11 bases. CDR3 amino acids: CASSRSIGLAGLNEQFF. The CDR3 DNA sequence: TGTGCCAGCAGCCGATCAATCGGACTAGCGGGCCTCAATGAGCAGTTCTTC.